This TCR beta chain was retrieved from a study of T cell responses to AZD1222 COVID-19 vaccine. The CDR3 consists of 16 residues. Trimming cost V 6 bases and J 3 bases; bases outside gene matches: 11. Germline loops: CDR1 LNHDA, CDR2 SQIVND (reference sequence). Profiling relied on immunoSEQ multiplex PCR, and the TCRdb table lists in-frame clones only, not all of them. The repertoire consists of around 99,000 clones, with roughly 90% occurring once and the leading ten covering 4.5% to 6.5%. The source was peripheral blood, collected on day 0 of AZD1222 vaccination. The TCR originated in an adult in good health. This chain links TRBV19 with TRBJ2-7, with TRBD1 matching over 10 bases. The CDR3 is CASSNTPGQGSYEQYF. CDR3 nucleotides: TGTGCCAGTAGCAACACACCGGGACAGGGGAGCTACGAGCAGTACTTC.